Presented here are 27 T cell receptor beta chains from one specimen sequenced in a study of beta chain features in type 1 diabetes. Study-wide results and limits: Type 1 diabetes patients had TCRB CDR3s that were shorter (moderately but significantly so) in all four CD4+ subsets.

Expressed TCRB transcripts were sequenced because the entire RNA isolate underwent reverse transcription. Generated by immunoSEQ multiplex PCR, the TCRdb table keeps only in-frame clones and is missing some. The data contain over 150,000 clones, about 7.8% of them singletons. No antigens are known for them. Sequencing was carried out using central memory CD4+ T cells from blood. Source of these receptors: a middle-aged woman with type 1 diabetes.

This clone was recorded a few times. This chain joins TRBV2 and TRBJ1-1; D is perhaps TRBD1 (5 bases). Germline V CDR1 and CDR2: SNHLY, FYNNEI. This CDR3 is 12 amino acids long. V shed 6 bases and J shed 3 bases, with 8 bases lying between them. Written as DNA, the CDR3 is TGTGCCAGCAGACAAGGGGACACTGAAGCTTTCTTT. This translates into CASRQGDTEAFF.

The table lists this clone with a few counts. J is TRBJ1-2 and V is TRBV5-4; the D gene is possibly TRBD1 (5 bases). CDR3 length: 14 amino acids. Germline values: CDR1 SGHNT, CDR2 YYREEE (reference sequence). V dropped 2 bases and J dropped 1 base, with 9 bases sitting between them. CDR3 coding DNA: TGTGCCAGCAGCTTTGTAGGGGTTAACTATGGCTACACCTTC. Translation gives CASSFVGVNYGYTF.

The chain links TRBV11-2 to TRBJ2-1; 11 positions match TRBD2. V dropped 8 bases and J dropped 5; count of bases not matched to a gene: 5. This CDR3 comprises 14 residues. Germline CDR1 reads SGHAT; CDR2 reads FQNNGV. The CDR3 here is CASGGTSGNNEQFF. The CDR3 coding sequence is TGTGCCAGCGGAGGGACTAGCGGCAACAATGAGCAGTTCTTC. The full variable domain, rest sourced from reference TRBV11-2 and TRBJ2-1, is EAGVAQSPRYKIIEKRQSVAFWCNPISGHATLYWYQQILGQGPKLLIQFQNNGVVDDSQLPKDRFSAERLKGVDSTLKIQPAKLEDSAVYLCASGGTSGNNEQFFGPGTRLTVL.

This clone was detected only a few times. This chain links TRBV30 with TRBJ2-7; 9 nucleotides align to TRBD1. Trimming removed 5 bases from V and 6 bases from J; junction bases left unmatched: 11. The germline V gene encodes CDR1 GTSNPN and CDR2 SVGIG (reference sequence). CDR3 size: 14 residues. The CDR3 here is CAWSTGTGFAEQYF. CDR3 nucleotides: TGTGCCTGGTCCACCGGGACAGGGTTTGCCGAGCAGTACTTC.

The chain couples TRBV9 to TRBJ2-3, with 8 bases identical to TRBD1. The CDR3 has 13 residues. V lost 4 bases to trimming and J lost 6 bases; unmatched junction nucleotides: 4. Germline values: CDR1 SGDLS, CDR2 YYNGEE. The CDR3 protein is CASSPGQVDTQYF. The CDR3 DNA reads as TGTGCCAGCAGCCCGGGACAGGTGGATACGCAGTATTTT.

The table lists this clone with a few counts. The chain has TRBV5-6 and TRBJ1-5; 8 bases are shared with TRBD1. Losses at the gene ends were 4 bases for V and 7 bases for J; bases not matched to a gene: 7. The CDR3 is 14 amino acids. The germline gives CDR1 SGHDT, CDR2 YYEEEE. Here the CDR3 reads CASSRQGLPQPQHF. Here the CDR3 DNA reads TGTGCCAGCAGCCGACAGGGGTTACCCCAGCCCCAGCATTTT. Using reference TRBV5-6 and TRBJ1-5 for the parts outside the CDR3, the full variable domain is DAGVTQSPTHLIKTRGQQVTLRCSPKSGHDTVSWYQQALGQGPQFIFQYYEEEERQRGNFPDRFSGHQFPNYSSELNVNALLLGDSALYLCASSRQGLPQPQHFGDGTRLSIL.

This clone was seen a few times. V gene TRBV7-2 combines with J gene TRBJ1-5; unclear D gene. From germline, CDR1 is SGHTA and CDR2 FQGNSA. The CDR3 consists of 15 residues. The germline V and J ends were trimmed by 5 bases and 5 bases, with 16 bases remaining between them. CDR3 amino acids: CASSEGLGPHQPQHF. CDR3 bases: TGTGCCAGCAGCGAGGGCCTTGGCCCGCATCAGCCCCAGCATTTT.

This sequence joins TRBV7-3 and TRBJ1-1, with a tentative D call TRBD1 (6 bases). The CDR3 totals 14 residues. In germline, CDR1 is SGHTA, CDR2 FQGTGA. V lost 2 bases and J lost 4, with 11 bases in between. This CDR3 reads CASSLYPGATEAFF. The CDR3 nucleotides are TGTGCCAGCAGCTTATACCCAGGGGCCACTGAAGCTTTCTTT.

V is TRBV6-1 and J is TRBJ2-7; possibly TRBD1 for D (5 bases). The CDR3 runs to 13 residues. The ends were cut back, 11 bases at V and 0 bases at J, with 14 bases in the middle. Germline V gene sequence: CDR1 MNHNS, CDR2 SASEGT. The CDR3 region is CAAAADISYEQYF. CDR3 DNA: TGTGCCGCCGCCGCGGACATCTCCTACGAGCAGTACTTC.

The table lists this clone with a few counts. The gene calls are TRBV4-2 and TRBJ1-2; 8 bases map to TRBD1. CDR1 is LGHNA and CDR2 is YNFKEQ in the germline V gene. V gave up 4 bases and J gave up 0 bases; unmatched junction bases: 7. This CDR3 is built from 16 residues. This CDR3 is CASSPQGAGANYGYTF. In DNA form, the CDR3 reads TGTGCCAGCAGCCCCCAGGGGGCAGGAGCTAACTATGGCTACACCTTC.

This clone turned up a few times. The CDR3 here is CASSLVAANYGYTF. In nucleotides, the CDR3 is TGTGCCAGCAGCTTGGTGGCAGCTAACTATGGCTACACCTTC. The chain has TRBV11-2 and TRBJ1-2; D gene uncertain. CDR3 length: 14 residues. V lost 3 bases and J 0 bases, leaving 8 bases between the germline ends. Germline lookup yields CDR1 SGHAT and CDR2 FQNNGV.

This clone was detected only a few times. The same CDR3 can be traced to other DNA sequences in this sample. The gene calls are TRBV2 and TRBJ1-5, with 8 bases matching TRBD1. Germline CDR1 is SNHLY and CDR2 is FYNNEI. The CDR3 covers 15 residues. V gave up 6 bases and J gave up 0 bases; unmatched junction bases: 4. CDR3 amino acids: CASSRQGNSNQPQHF. The CDR3 nucleotides are TGTGCCAGCAGCCGACAGGGGAATAGCAATCAGCCCCAGCATTTT.

In nucleotides, the CDR3 is TGCGCCAGCAGCCAAGAGGTAAAGACACCCTACAATGAGCAGTTCTTC. Translation: CASSQEVKTPYNEQFF. The rearrangement links TRBV4-3 to TRBJ2-1; no clear D. Germline CDR1 LGHNA, CDR2 YSLEER. Trimming took 0 bases from V and 2 from J, leaving 11 bases between them. CDR3 length: 16 residues.

This clone was seen more than once but under ten times. The chain employs TRBV11-2 and TRBJ2-7; D may be TRBD1 (6 bases). The CDR3 covers 15 residues. The germline V and J ends were trimmed by 1 base and 0 bases, with 10 bases remaining between them. Germline CDR1 SGHAT, CDR2 FQNNGV. CDR3 nucleotide sequence: TGTGCCAGCAGCTTAGTAGGACAGCCCTCCTACGAGCAGTACTTC. As protein: CASSLVGQPSYEQYF.

In DNA, the CDR3 is TGTGCCAGCAGCTTGGGAGGGTCCTCTAGTTTTTCACCCCTCCACTTT. Its translation: CASSLGGSSSFSPLHF. The V gene is TRBV7-2, the J gene TRBJ1-6; no clear D gene. Germline loops: CDR1 SGHTA, CDR2 FQGNSA. Trimming left V 3 bases short and J 9 bases short, with 18 bases between. CDR3 length: 16 amino acids.

Only a few counts were recorded for this clone. The chain recombines TRBV5-1 with TRBJ2-3; D gene unclear. Germline loops: CDR1 SGHRS, CDR2 YFSETQ. Trimming took off 0 bases at V and 2 bases at J, with 7 bases between the two ends. This CDR3 region has 14 residues. CDR3 sequence (DNA): TGCGCCAGCAGCTTGGCTACCGTCACAGATACGCAGTATTTT. It codes for CASSLATVTDTQYF.

The chain recombines TRBV7-9 with TRBJ1-3, with D uncertain. Germline CDR1 reads SEHNR; CDR2 reads FQNEAQ (reference sequence). The CDR3 contains 14 residues. The V end was cut by 1 base, the J end by 3 bases, with 7 bases between. CDR3 bases: TGTGCCAGCAGCTTAGGAGGTTATGGAAACACCATATATTTT. Translating gives CASSLGGYGNTIYF.

V gene TRBV2 combines with J gene TRBJ2-7; a weak D match, TRBD1 (6 bases). V was clipped by 8 bases and J by 2 bases, with 19 bases between them. CDR3 length equals 15 residues. CDR1 is SNHLY and CDR2 is FYNNEI in the germline V gene. The DNA for the CDR3 is TGTGCCAGCGCCCTGAATGGCCAGGGGCCCTACGAGCAGTACTTC. Translating it yields CASALNGQGPYEQYF. The entire variable domain, with the rest obtained from reference TRBV2 and TRBJ2-7, is as follows: EPEVTQTPSHQVTQMGQEVILRCVPISNHLYFYWYRQILGQKVEFLVSFYNNEISEKSEIFDDQFSVERPDGSNFTLKIRSTKLEDSAMYFCASALNGQGPYEQYFGPGTRLTVT.

The chain couples TRBV4-3 to TRBJ1-2, with D possibly being TRBD1 (5 bases). Germline V gene sequence: CDR1 LGHNA, CDR2 YSLEER. Trimming removed 4 bases from V and 1 base from J, with 13 bases in between. The CDR3 sequence is 15 residues long. DNA of the CDR3: TGCGCCAGCAGCCCCGGAGGGGCACGTAACTATGGCTACACCTTC. This gives the protein CASSPGGARNYGYTF.

This chain connects TRBV5-4 to TRBJ2-3; D uncertain. The CDR3 has 14 residues. Germline V CDR1 and CDR2: SGHNT, YYREEE (reference sequence). V was cut by 0 bases and J by 4 bases, with 9 bases left in between. CDR3 DNA sequence: TGTGCCAGCAGCTTGGCCTTGTCTTCAGATACGCAGTATTTT. Its protein product is CASSLALSSDTQYF.

The chain links TRBV7-2 to TRBJ1-1; the D gene is possibly TRBD1 (5 bases). Trimming cost V 1 base and J 5 bases, with 11 bases left between them. Germline V lookup: CDR1 SGHTA, CDR2 FQGNSA. The CDR3 runs 14 residues. The DNA of the CDR3 is TGTGCCAGCAGCTTAGACTTAGGGGTAACTGAAGCTTTCTTT. It is translated as CASSLDLGVTEAFF.

This clone has more than one count but fewer than ten. The chain recombines TRBV19 with TRBJ1-1, with D perhaps matching TRBD1 (5 bases). V was cut by 3 bases and J by 0 bases, with 8 bases left in between. The CDR3 runs to 14 residues. CDR1 is LNHDA, CDR2 SQIVND, per germline (reference sequence). Here the CDR3 reads CASSMGGMNTEAFF. CDR3 sequence (DNA): TGTGCCAGTAGTATGGGGGGAATGAACACTGAAGCTTTCTTT.

The gene calls are TRBV7-2 and TRBJ1-4; D gene ambiguous. CDR3 length: 13 amino acids. V was trimmed by 1 base and J by 8 bases, leaving 8 bases between them. CDR1 and CDR2 from the germline V gene are SGHTA and FQGNSA. CDR3 sequence: CASSLDMPEKLFF. The CDR3 coding sequence is TGTGCCAGCAGCTTAGACATGCCCGAAAAACTGTTTTTT.

This clone was counted between two and nine times. A much larger clone lies one base from this, so it may be a read error. V is TRBV5-4 and J is TRBJ2-7; D ambiguous. CDR3 length equals 12 residues. Deletions cut 4 bases from V and 3 bases from J, with 8 bases between. Germline V CDR1 and CDR2: SGHNT, YYREEE (reference sequence). DNA of the CDR3: TGTGCCAGCAGCGTCGACATCTACGAGCAGTACTTC. Translated: CASSVDIYEQYF.

This clone was recorded a few times. The rearrangement links TRBV29-1 to TRBJ2-5; D gene unclear. V shed 3 bases and J shed 5 bases, with 13 bases lying between them. The CDR3 sequence is 13 residues long. Germline V gene data show CDR1 as SQVTM and CDR2 as ANQGSEA. This chain's CDR3 is CSVDGQVGETQYF. The CDR3 coding sequence is TGCAGCGTTGATGGCCAAGTCGGGGAGACCCAGTACTTC.

The gene calls are TRBV5-6 and TRBJ1-5; D may be TRBD1 (6 bases). V was shortened by 0 bases and J by 7 bases, with 11 bases between the two germline ends. This CDR3 is built from 14 residues. Germline-derived CDR1 and CDR2 are SGHDT and YYEEEE. The CDR3 bases are TGTGCCAGCAGCTTGGATGGGGGCGGGCAGCCCCAGCATTTT. It yields the protein CASSLDGGGQPQHF.

This clone was seen ten or more times. The V gene is TRBV4-3, the J gene TRBJ2-4; a weak D match, TRBD2 (6 bases). Per the germline V gene, CDR1 is LGHNA and CDR2 is YSLEER. Trimming pared 5 bases from V and 0 bases from J, leaving 14 bases between. The CDR3 consists of 16 residues. CDR3 nucleotide sequence: TGCGCCAGCAGCTCCCAACCGGGACTAGCCAAAAACATTCAGTACTTC. Translation gives CASSSQPGLAKNIQYF.